These 5 T cell receptor beta chains were all obtained from the same sample, sequenced in a study of cytomegalovirus exposure and HLA in healthy donors. PCR was performed using 60 Vbeta and 13 Jbeta primers. Some clones are missing from TCRdb's copy, which holds only in-frame ones; the method was immunoSEQ multiplex PCR. This sample has 150,000 to 200,000 clones, with roughly 80% found just once. The specimen was PBMCs. The receptors here all came from a woman aged 40 to 50 in good health and CMV-seronegative.

The chain uses TRBV28 and TRBJ1-1; 8 positions agree with TRBD1. V lost 8 bases, J lost 4 bases, and 15 bases stayed unmatched. From germline, CDR1 is MDHEN and CDR2 SYDVKM. The CDR3 is 16 residues long. DNA of the CDR3: TGTGCCAGCTTTAGGGCAGGGGGCTTAGAGGGCACTGAAGCTTTCTTT. It codes for CASFRAGGLEGTEAFF. The full variable domain, completed using reference TRBV28 and TRBJ1-1, is DVKVTQSSRYLVKRTGEKVFLECVQDMDHENMFWYRQDPGLGLRLIYFSYDVKMKEKGDIPEGYSVSREKKERFSLILESASTNQTSMYLCASFRAGGLEGTEAFFGQGTRLTVV.

The chain joins TRBV6-5 to TRBJ2-1, with a weak D call TRBD2 (5 bases). Trimming shortened V by 0 bases and J by 9 bases, and 15 bases separated the two germline ends. CDR1 and CDR2 (germline): MNHEY, SVGAGI. CDR3 length: 15 residues. The CDR3 region is CASSYSEGEGGEQFF. The CDR3, as DNA: TGTGCCAGCAGTTACTCTGAGGGAGAGGGCGGTGAGCAGTTCTTC.

The chain uses TRBV5-4 and TRBJ2-1, with 9 positions matching TRBD2. The CDR3 spans 14 residues. Looked up from germline, CDR1 is SGHNT and CDR2 is YYREEE (reference sequence). Germline trimming cut 1 base from V and 8 bases from J; bases unmatched to any gene: 4. This CDR3 is CASSLKRGDDEQFF. In DNA, the CDR3 is TGTGCCAGCAGCTTGAAGCGGGGGGACGATGAGCAGTTCTTC.

V is TRBV18 and J is TRBJ2-7; 10 positions match TRBD1. The CDR3 spans 14 residues. V trimming: 4 bases; J trimming: 6 bases; junction bases outside the gene matches: 6. In germline, CDR1 is KGHSH, CDR2 LQKENI. CDR3 in amino acids: CASSRETGGLEQYF. The CDR3 region has the DNA TGTGCCAGCTCACGCGAGACAGGGGGCCTCGAGCAGTACTTC. The whole variable domain, filled in from reference TRBV18 and TRBJ2-7, reads NAGVMQNPRHLVRRRGQEARLRCSPMKGHSHVYWYRQLPEEGLKFMVYLQKENIIDESGMPKERFSAEFPKEGPSILRIQQVVRGDSAAYFCASSRETGGLEQYFGPGTRLTVT.

V gene TRBV5-4 combines with J gene TRBJ2-3; 7 bases are a match to TRBD2. Germline V CDR1 and CDR2: SGHNT, YYREEE (reference sequence). The J segment lost 10 bases and the V segment lost 0 bases, leaving 14 bases of the junction unmatched. This CDR3 region has 16 residues. CDR3 coding DNA: TGTGCCAGCAGCTTGGAAGGGCGGGAGAGAAGGAGTTCGCAGTATTTT. Translated, it gives CASSLEGRERRSSQYF.